This T cell receptor (beta chain) was profiled in a study of vaccination and CD4 T cells after COVID-19. The wider study: Six men and four women formed the convalescents, two being Hispanic. Investigators stimulated cells with overlapping spike peptides drawn from SARS-CoV-2, HCoV-NL63, HCoV-OC43 and HCoV-229E.

The germline gives CDR1 SGHDN, CDR2 FVKESK. Between the trimmed V and J ends, which lost 1 base and 10 bases, there was a span of 5 bases. The CDR3 runs 11 residues. The study sequenced cultured CD4+ T cell DNA using the Oncomine TCR Beta short-read assay. In this case, cultured CD4+ T cells provided the extracted genomic DNA. One entry per CDR3 protein, called by TCRdb with MiXCR from the PCR reads. The sample records fewer than 20,000 distinct CDR3 sequences, roughly three fifths being singletons. With regard to this clonotype: The antigen is not known.

Treatment reported: roughly 11-day PBMC culture with coronavirus spike peptide pools or control peptides (ViraFEST assay). Culture proceeded for about ten days, and CD4+ T cells were then isolated by negative selection. Sequencing input: CD4+ T cells from blood, cultured in vitro. This sequence was found in a human donor who had recovered from COVID-19. This chain uses TRBV14 with TRBJ1-5; the D is unclear. CDR3: CASSQGGPQHF. The CDR3 DNA reads as TGTGCCAGCAGCCAAGGGGGTCCCCAGCATTTT.